This T cell receptor (beta chain) was sequenced in a study of immune evolution from preneoplasia to lung adenocarcinoma. Across the whole study: HLA loss of heterozygosity: 5.5% to 8.5% AIS, about 14% MIA, around 33% ADC, none AAH. Whole-study findings and limits: Clonality was highest in normal lung, lower in later-stage lesions apparently. Compared with EGFR-mutant or double wild-type lesions, KRAS-mutant nodules were more clonal.

Germline lookup yields CDR1 SGHNT and CDR2 YYREEE (reference sequence). The V end was cut by 3 bases, the J end by 4 bases, with 16 bases between. CDR3 length: 15 amino acids. Patients had resection in Japan or China between about 2014 and 2018. Libraries were prepared by immunoSEQ multiplex PCR; TCRdb keeps only in-frame clonotypes and omits some of them. The sample lists about 12,000 clones; roughly 84% were seen once. As for this clone: Its matching antigen is unknown.

This rearrangement joins TRBV5-4 to TRBJ2-5; TRBD1 or TRBD2 may be the D gene (5 bases each). The clonotype was recovered from a person over 45 with lung adenocarcinoma. The sequencing input was FFPE tissue from an adenomatous hyperplasia lung lesion. Subset here: atypical adenomatous hyperplasia (AAH), lung preneoplasia. CDR3 bases: TGTGCCAGCAGCTCCCAGGGAGAGGTTGGAGAGACCCAGTACTTC. Amino acids: CASSSQGEVGETQYF.